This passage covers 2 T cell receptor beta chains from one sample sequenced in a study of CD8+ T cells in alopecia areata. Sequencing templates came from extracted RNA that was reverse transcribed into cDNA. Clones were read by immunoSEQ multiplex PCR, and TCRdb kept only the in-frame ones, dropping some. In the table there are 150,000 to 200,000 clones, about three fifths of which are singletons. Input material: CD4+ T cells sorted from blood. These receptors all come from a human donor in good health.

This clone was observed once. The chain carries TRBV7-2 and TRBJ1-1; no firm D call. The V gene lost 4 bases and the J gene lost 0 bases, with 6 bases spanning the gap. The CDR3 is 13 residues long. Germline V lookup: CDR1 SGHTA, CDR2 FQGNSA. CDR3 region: CASSYAMNTEAFF. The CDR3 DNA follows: TGTGCCAGCAGCTACGCAATGAACACTGAAGCTTTCTTT.

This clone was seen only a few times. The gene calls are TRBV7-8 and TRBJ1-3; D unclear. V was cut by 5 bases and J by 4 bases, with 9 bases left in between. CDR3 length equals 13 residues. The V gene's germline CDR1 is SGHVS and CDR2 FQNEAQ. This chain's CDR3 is CASSLRPGNTIYF. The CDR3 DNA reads TGTGCCAGCAGCCTACGCCCCGGAAACACCATATATTTT.